A selection of T cell receptor beta chains follows, all from one sample in a study of OX40 agonist ivuxolimab in advanced cancers. TCRdb's copy holds only in-frame clones and misses some; the assay was immunoSEQ multiplex PCR. Of under 80,000 clones detected, about 85% appear once; the ten largest clones hold roughly 8%. The source material was CD4+ or CD8+ T cells sorted from blood, sampled in a trial of the OX40 agonist ivuxolimab. The receptors stem from an adult with an advanced solid tumor such as melanoma, head and neck, liver or kidney cancer. CDR3s leave out the opening cysteine and the closing phenylalanine or tryptophan. The order of the fields is clone size, J gene, V gene, CDR3 length, CDR3 protein. Clone size is shown for a subset of rows, as once, few, many or a class of expanded clone.

.,TRBJ1-4,TRBV18,11,ASSGTGSEKLF
.,TRBJ1-2,TRBV11-2,11,ASSLGRGYGYT
few,TRBJ2-3,TRBV27,13,ASSLFWELTDTQY
.,TRBJ2-5,TRBV28,12,ASSPDRFQETQY
.,TRBJ1-1,TRBV5-1,13,ASSRLNGGANEAF
.,TRBJ2-7,TRBV6-1,12,ASSSTGGAYEQY
.,TRBJ2-5,TRBV2,8,GSAQETQY
.,TRBJ2-5,TRBV11-3,11,ASSLANKETQY
.,TRBJ1-1,TRBV6-1,11,ASSPQGPTEAF
.,TRBJ1-1,TRBV27,10,ASSSSNTEAF
.,TRBJ1-2,TRBV6-4,10,ASSDSAGGYT
.,TRBJ2-7,TRBV11-2,12,ASSLAGAAYEQY
.,TRBJ1-1,TRBV9,13,ASSVVGPRMAEAF
.,TRBJ2-1,TRBV6-5,13,ASSYRGGAYNEQF
.,TRBJ1-3,TRBV28,11,ASTGTVGNTIY
once,TRBJ2-1,TRBV7-7,13,ASSPQAGNYNEQF
.,TRBJ2-7,TRBV6-6,11,ASSYRPFYEQY
.,TRBJ2-5,TRBV7-3,10,ASSSYSGAQY
.,TRBJ2-7,TRBV5-4,14,ASSLGTGGLSYEQY
few,TRBJ1-1,TRBV2,11,ASGVDPNTEAF
.,TRBJ1-2,TRBV5-1,13,ASSLETGLHYGYT
.,TRBJ2-7,TRBV6-5,13,ASRQRTGGDYEQY
.,TRBJ2-7,TRBV7-6,14,ASSLGGLPNHYEQY